The 17 T cell receptor beta chains in this list originate from one sample, sequenced in a study of response to subunit inactivated influenza vaccine. Each CDR3 protein gets one entry after TCRdb re-called the RT-PCR reads with MiXCR. There are hundreds of thousands of distinct CDR3 sequences in the sample; roughly 18% occur only once, and about a tenth lies in the top ten. The material was PBMCs from blood, obtained 4 to 6 days after vaccination. All receptors derive from a man aged 45-60 years who received an inactivated influenza vaccine.

CDR3 protein: CSARDRRSEQYF. CDR3 coding DNA: TGCAGTGCTAGAGATCGGAGGTCCGAGCAGTACTTC. This chain joins TRBV20-1 and TRBJ2-7; D possibly corresponds to TRBD2 (5 bases). Looked up from germline, CDR1 is DFQATT and CDR2 is SNEGSKA (reference sequence). The germline V and J ends were trimmed by 0 bases and 6 bases, with 9 bases remaining between them. The CDR3 is 12 amino acids.

The V and J genes are TRBV20-1 and TRBJ1-3; possible D gene TRBD1, 6 bases. Trimming took off 6 bases at V and 3 bases at J, with 18 bases between the two ends. This CDR3 is built from 15 residues. Germline V lookup: CDR1 DFQATT, CDR2 SNEGSKA (reference sequence). This CDR3 is CSAADSRGLGNTIYF. The CDR3 DNA reads as TGCAGTGCAGCGGACAGCCGGGGCCTTGGAAACACCATATATTTT.

Only a few counts were recorded for this clonotype. The rearrangement joins TRBV24-1 to TRBJ2-5, with TRBD1 matching over 10 bases. The CDR3 sequence is 17 residues long. Unmatched junction bases numbered 11, after V lost 7 bases and J lost 1 base. CDR1 KGHDR and CDR2 SFDVKD come from the germline V gene. The CDR3 DNA follows: TGTGCCACCAGCGAGCGACAGGGGGCAATACCCCAAGAGACCCAGTACTTC. It translates to CATSERQGAIPQETQYF.

This clonotype was seen at least ten times. J is TRBJ1-1 and V is TRBV21-1; the table's D call TRBD1 went unverified against the DNA. TRBV21-1 is termed a pseudogene. The CDR3 totals 16 residues. CDR3 sequence reads: CANTPDRGIGNTEAFF. The CDR3 bases are TGTGCCAACACCCCGGACAGGGGAATTGGGAACACTGAAGCTTTCTTT.

This clonotype was recorded at least ten times. The chain carries TRBV5-6 and TRBJ1-5; 9 bases agree with TRBD1. The CDR3 totals 14 residues. V was clipped by 3 bases and J by 7 bases; unmatched bases: 5. The germline V gene has CDR1 SGHDT and CDR2 YYEEEE. DNA for the CDR3: TGTGCCAGCAGCTATCGACAGGGGGTCCAGCCCCAGCATTTT. Translating gives CASSYRQGVQPQHF.

This clonotype was seen a handful of times. This chain links TRBV21-1 with TRBJ2-1; the table assigns TRBD1, which was not confirmed against the DNA. TRBV21-1 is tagged as a pseudogene. CDR3 length: 12 residues. The CDR3 nucleotides are TGTGCCAGAGGAGGACAGGGCAATGAGCAGTTCTTC. It specifies CARGGQGNEQFF.

V is TRBV6-1 and J is TRBJ2-5, with 9 bases fitting TRBD2. V shed 11 bases, J shed 4 bases, and the junction held 8 bases outside the gene matches. CDR1 is MNHNS and CDR2 is SASEGT in the germline V gene. The length of the CDR3 is 13 residues. CDR3 sequence reads: CACRGAGGETQYF. CDR3 bases: TGTGCCTGCCGTGGAGCGGGAGGAGAGACCCAGTACTTC.

This clonotype was seen more than once but under ten times. The chain carries TRBV9 and TRBJ2-7; D is unresolved. Trimming took 4 bases from V and 2 from J, leaving 13 bases between them. CDR1 and CDR2 from the germline V gene are SGDLS and YYNGEE. This CDR3 spans 14 amino acids. The CDR3 region has the DNA TGTGCCAGCAGCCCCTATCGGTTGCCCTACGAGCAGTACTTC. Residues: CASSPYRLPYEQYF.

This clonotype was found a few times. The chain has TRBV29-1 and TRBJ2-2, with D unclear. The CDR3 loop spans 13 amino acids. V lost 6 bases and J lost 2, with 10 bases in between. The V gene's germline CDR1 is SQVTM and CDR2 ANQGSEA. This CDR3 is CSVLGSNTGELFF. DNA of the CDR3: TGCAGCGTCCTGGGCTCTAACACCGGGGAGCTGTTTTTT.

This sequence joins TRBV15 and TRBJ1-1, with 9 bases aligning to TRBD1. The CDR3 loop spans 15 amino acids. The germline gives CDR1 LNHNV, CDR2 YYDKDF (reference sequence). Trimming at V came to 3 bases and at J to 6 bases, leaving 8 bases not matched to a gene. The CDR3 DNA is TGTGCCACCAGCAGCGGGGACAGGGCCGGATCTGAAGCTTTCTTT. It specifies CATSSGDRAGSEAFF.

The chain combines TRBV5-1 with TRBJ2-1; 8 positions agree with TRBD2. The J segment lost 10 bases and the V segment lost 4 bases, leaving 13 bases of the junction unmatched. The CDR3 is made up of 15 amino acids. Germline V gene data show CDR1 as SGHRS and CDR2 as YFSETQ. CDR3 sequence reads: CASSLGTSLVDEQFF. The CDR3 region has the DNA TGCGCCAGCAGCCTCGGGACTAGTTTAGTGGACGAGCAGTTCTTC.

This clonotype was detected a few times. This chain links TRBV7-9 with TRBJ2-1; TRBD2 aligns across 7 bases. J lost 8 bases, V lost 2 bases, and 9 bases had no gene match. Germline assignment: CDR1 SEHNR and CDR2 FQNEAQ (reference sequence). The CDR3 runs 15 residues. This CDR3 reads CASSLQRGAWDEQFF. The DNA of the CDR3 is TGTGCCAGCAGCTTACAGCGGGGCGCGTGGGATGAGCAGTTCTTC. Filled out from reference TRBV7-9 and TRBJ2-1, the complete variable domain reads DTGVSQNPRHKITKRGQNVTFRCDPISEHNRLYWYRQTLGQGPEFLTYFQNEAQLEKSRLLSDRFSAERPKGSFSTLEIQRTEQGDSAMYLCASSLQRGAWDEQFFGPGTRLTVL.

This clonotype was counted between two and nine times. The J gene is TRBJ2-3, the V gene TRBV5-1; 7 bases line up with TRBD2. The CDR3 is made up of 16 amino acids. With 4 bases clipped from V and 2 bases from J, the junction kept 10 bases outside the gene matches. The V gene's germline CDR1 is SGHRS and CDR2 YFSETQ. CDR3 nucleotide sequence: TGCGCCAGCAGCCCAGGACTAGATGGACCCACAGATACGCAGTATTTT. This sequence encodes CASSPGLDGPTDTQYF.

This clonotype came up many times. This rearrangement joins TRBV12-3 or TRBV12-4 to TRBJ1-1; tentatively, D is TRBD1 (5 bases). CDR3 length: 14 amino acids. The V and J ends lost 3 bases and 3 bases respectively, with 11 bases between them. The CDR3 loop reads CASSFGGPHTEAFF. The CDR3 nucleotides read TGTGCCAGCAGTTTTGGGGGACCCCACACTGAAGCTTTCTTT.

This chain joins TRBV7-6 and TRBJ2-1; D is unresolved. Germline-derived CDR1 and CDR2 are SGHVS and FNYEAQ. The CDR3 has 15 amino acids. Deletions cut 4 bases from V and 5 bases from J, with 15 bases between. CDR3 coding DNA: TGTGCCAGCAGCTCCGTTACCGACGGAGACAATGAGCAGTTCTTC. Translation: CASSSVTDGDNEQFF. Full variable domain (rest looked up from reference TRBV7-6 and TRBJ2-1): GAGVSQSPRYKVTKRGQDVALRCDPISGHVSLYWYRQALGQGPEFLTYFNYEAQQDKSGLPNDRFSAERPEGSISTLTIQRTEQRDSAMYRCASSSVTDGDNEQFFGPGTRLTVL.

This clonotype was counted only a few times. J is TRBJ2-3 and V is TRBV20-1; weak D call: TRBD2 (5 bases). This CDR3 contains 15 residues. Germline CDR1 reads DFQATT; CDR2 reads SNEGSKA (reference sequence). Trimming pared 0 bases from V and 1 base from J, leaving 11 bases between. Here the CDR3 reads CSARDLLAGTDTQYF. The CDR3 DNA sequence: TGCAGTGCTAGAGATCTCCTAGCTGGCACAGATACGCAGTATTTT.

This clonotype was found a few times. CDR3 sequence (DNA): TGCGCCAGCAGCTTGCCGGACAGGGCATTAGTCGCGAGTGAGCAGTTCTTC. Translated, it gives CASSLPDRALVASEQFF. This sequence joins TRBV5-1 and TRBJ2-1; TRBD1 agrees at 8 bases. This CDR3 region has 17 residues. V shed 1 base, J shed 9 bases, and the junction held 15 bases outside the gene matches. Germline values: CDR1 SGHRS, CDR2 YFSETQ.